This T cell receptor beta chain was profiled in a study of blood T cell repertoires in COVID-19 (dated by TCRdb to 2019 to 2021). Notes on the research overall: The collaborator samples originated in the United States, Italy and Spain and spanned the acute and convalescent phases of COVID-19. The dataset comprised deeply sampled blood TCRbeta repertoires from subjects exposed to, actively infected with, or recovered from COVID-19. The prospective study material was composed of cDNA or gDNA derived from T cells, B-cell-depleted T cells, or PBMCs. A freely available public database, intended as a resource for researchers studying the immune response to SARS-CoV-2, is where the repertoires were released. Samples were obtained from the ongoing ImmuneRACE study (first 160 participants) and from over 1,000 subjects provided by 6 global collaborators. The sample metadata nearly always contained a de-identified subject ID, COVID-19 status, age in years and sex. Where available, HLA class I and class II types were obtained from metadata supplied by the sample provider rather than from assay-based typing. Broad study findings and their caveats: The quantity of clinical and demographic metadata differed by source and by participant and was supplied without curation.

Whole blood was collected in K2EDTA tubes by collaborating institutions according to the institutions' own protocols. For TCRbeta analysis, collaborators shipped samples in one of three forms: frozen whole blood, isolated PBMCs, or DNA extracted from either of those sample types. On this clone: What antigen it recognizes has not been identified. No per-base quality is available; no much larger clone lies one base away.

There are 18 amino acids in the CDR3, from cysteine to phenylalanine inclusive. The kept DNA is CDR3 alone, 54 bases in frame from the first base. Trimming removed 3 bases from V and 1 base from J; the gene matches leave 7 bases unexplained. CDR1 and CDR2 are drawn from the germline V gene (reference sequence): SGHNT, YYREEE. TCRbeta CDR3 regions were amplified from genomic DNA using the immunoSEQ Assay, a bias-controlled multiplex PCR. The study's own analysis went as follows. The number of nucleated cells in each sample was estimated from the amplification of reference gene primers within the assay. To quantify the absolute abundance of each unique TCRbeta CDR3 rearrangement, sequence reads were collapsed and filtered. Productive Simpson clonality was computed per sample as the square root of Simpson's diversity index over productive rearrangements. Sourced from immuneACCESS, this table was stored by TCRdb with only in-frame sequences that have V and J called. A share of the clones is absent; for the studies checked, an unresolved V gene accounts for under half, and the remainder has no known explanation. For V, J and clone size, that table is used; D and trimming come from the DNA. The sample yields 95,000 to 110,000 clones; around 82% were counted once. The biggest ten clones account for 10% to 15% of the sample.

This clonotype was obtained from a human donor in a cohort sampled during active or convalescent COVID-19. This sequence uses TRBV5-4 and TRBJ2-3; the central 14 bases match TRBD2. Sequencing was performed on peripheral blood. The nucleotides are TGTGCCAGCAGCTGGGGACTAGCGGGGGTATGGGGCACAGATACGCAGTATTTT. It translates as CASSWGLAGVWGTDTQYF.